These 19 T cell receptor beta chains were sequenced from one sample in a study of blood T cell repertoires in COVID-19. Data came from immunoSEQ multiplex PCR; TCRdb stores just in-frame clones and leaves some out. The sample records around 210,000 clones, 70% to 85% being singletons. Sequencing was performed on peripheral blood. The source is a human donor in a cohort sampled during active COVID-19.

The chain is built from TRBV5-1 and TRBJ2-5; tentative D call: TRBD2 (6 bases). CDR3 length: 13 amino acids. V lost 2 bases to trimming and J lost 3 bases, with 8 bases between them. Germline CDR1 is SGHRS and CDR2 is YFSETQ. The CDR3 sequence: CASSFSGKETQYF. DNA of the CDR3: TGCGCCAGCAGCTTTAGCGGAAAAGAGACCCAGTACTTC.

This clone was observed a handful of times. The V and J genes are TRBV11-2 and TRBJ2-2; TRBD2 matches 12 bases. The germline V gene has CDR1 SGHAT and CDR2 FQNNGV. The CDR3 contains 15 residues. The ends lost 7 bases at V and 4 bases at J; junction bases unmatched: 4. The CDR3 is CASTASGRGTGELFF. The CDR3 nucleotides read TGTGCCAGCACCGCTAGCGGGAGGGGCACCGGGGAGCTGTTTTTT. Looking up the rest from reference TRBV11-2 and TRBJ2-2 gives the full variable domain: EAGVAQSPRYKIIEKRQSVAFWCNPISGHATLYWYQQILGQGPKLLIQFQNNGVVDDSQLPKDRFSAERLKGVDSTLKIQPAKLEDSAVYLCASTASGRGTGELFFGEGSRLTVL.

The gene calls are TRBV5-5 and TRBJ2-5; 10 bases are shared with TRBD2. The germline V gene encodes CDR1 SGHKS and CDR2 YYEKEE (reference sequence). V was clipped by 2 bases and J by 0 bases; unmatched bases: 4. The CDR3 totals 16 residues. The CDR3 here is CASSFSGLAYQETQYF. CDR3 in DNA: TGTGCCAGCAGCTTCTCGGGACTAGCGTACCAAGAGACCCAGTACTTC.

This chain links TRBV12-5 with TRBJ2-2, with TRBD1 identical over 7 bases. Trimming removed 2 bases from V and 1 base from J; junction bases left unmatched: 4. The CDR3 is made up of 16 amino acids. CDR1 is LGHNT, CDR2 FRNRAP, per germline. For the CDR3, the DNA is TGTGCTAGTGGTTTGCCCCGGACAGGGAACACCGGGGAGCTGTTTTTT. Its translation is CASGLPRTGNTGELFF.

The gene calls are TRBV20-1 and TRBJ1-1; TRBD1 agrees at 10 bases. The CDR3 is made up of 13 amino acids. V trimming: 3 bases; J trimming: 5 bases; junction bases outside the gene matches: 3. CDR1 is DFQATT, CDR2 SNEGSKA, per germline (reference sequence). The CDR3 reads CSASRQGATEAFF. The CDR3 DNA is TGCAGTGCTAGTCGACAGGGGGCGACTGAAGCTTTCTTT.

The chain recombines TRBV27 with TRBJ2-1; D may be TRBD2 (7 bases). The CDR3 is 16 residues long. Germline V CDR1 and CDR2: MNHEY, SMNVEV (reference sequence). V lost 2 bases to trimming and J lost 4 bases, with 15 bases between them. CDR3 bases: TGTGCCAGCAGTTTAGATGGGAGGGGGTTATACAATGAGCAGTTCTTC. Translating gives CASSLDGRGLYNEQFF.

The chain carries TRBV3-1 (or the pseudogene TRBV3-2) and TRBJ1-2; 9 nucleotides agree with TRBD1. From germline, CDR1 is LGHDT and CDR2 YNNKEL (reference sequence). This CDR3 is 14 amino acids long. V was clipped by 6 bases and J by 0 bases; unmatched bases: 2. This CDR3 reads CASRDRGTNYGYTF. The CDR3 coding sequence is TGTGCCAGCAGGGACAGGGGAACTAACTATGGCTACACCTTC.

V usage is TRBV12-2 and J usage is TRBJ2-7; the table gives TRBD2 as D, unverified against the DNA. TRBV12-2 is listed as a pseudogene. CDR3 length equals 18 residues. CDR3 DNA: TGTGCAAGTCGCTTAGAATGGCTAGCGGGAGGATTGGGCTACGAGCAGTACTTC. Translated: CASRLEWLAGGLGYEQYF.

This chain links TRBV7-9 with TRBJ2-2; TRBD1 aligns across 8 bases. V lost 2 bases and J lost 3; bases outside the gene matches: 2. Germline assignment: CDR1 SEHNR and CDR2 FQNEAQ (reference sequence). This CDR3 has 15 residues. CDR3 coding DNA: TGTGCCAGCAGCTTACAGGGGGCGGACACCGGGGAGCTGTTTTTT. It yields the protein CASSLQGADTGELFF.

CDR3 residues: CASSLPGRVYNEQFF. The CDR3 DNA reads TGTGCCAGCAGTTTACCCGGGAGAGTTTACAATGAGCAGTTCTTC. The gene calls are TRBV28 and TRBJ2-1, with D maybe TRBD2 (6 bases). Trimming removed 2 bases at V and 4 bases at J, with 12 bases between. This CDR3 comprises 15 residues. Germline V gene sequence: CDR1 MDHEN, CDR2 SYDVKM.

The gene calls are TRBV6-1 and TRBJ1-2; D gene unclear. Germline V lookup: CDR1 MNHNS, CDR2 SASEGT. The CDR3 contains 15 residues. Between the trimmed V and J ends, which lost 1 base and 8 bases, there was a span of 17 bases. CDR3 protein: CASSEDKEVTRGYTF. The DNA for the CDR3 is TGTGCCAGCAGTGAAGATAAGGAAGTCACTAGGGGCTACACCTTC.

The chain combines TRBV28 with TRBJ1-2, with a tentative D call TRBD1 (6 bases). CDR1 and CDR2 (germline): MDHEN, SYDVKM. Trimming took 3 bases from V and 4 from J, leaving 12 bases between them. This CDR3 is 14 amino acids long. The CDR3 DNA reads as TGTGCCAGCAGTTTTCACAGGGCGTTCTATGGCTACACCTTC. Translating gives CASSFHRAFYGYTF.

CDR3 DNA sequence: TGTGCCAGCAGCCTACTGGGCGACAGGGTTTTCTTC. It translates to CASSLLGDRVFF. The rearrangement links TRBV27 to TRBJ2-1; 7 bases map to TRBD1. The CDR3 consists of 12 residues. The V segment lost 6 bases and the J segment 16 bases; nucleotides outside the gene matches: 12. CDR1 and CDR2 from the germline V gene are MNHEY and SMNVEV (reference sequence).

This clone was counted a single time. The chain couples TRBV3-1 (or the pseudogene TRBV3-2) to TRBJ2-5, with D maybe TRBD1 (5 bases). Per the germline V gene, CDR1 is LGHDT and CDR2 is YNNKEL (reference sequence). The CDR3 length is 15 residues. Trimming shortened V by 4 bases and J by 6 bases, and 18 bases separated the two germline ends. The chain's CDR3 is CASSLYQGSKQTQYF. CDR3 nucleotide sequence: TGTGCCAGCAGCCTTTACCAGGGCTCCAAACAGACCCAGTACTTC.

This clone was picked up one time. The chain recombines TRBV5-1 with TRBJ2-3; D remains ambiguous. The V end was cut by 4 bases, the J end by 1 base, with 10 bases between. The germline V gene encodes CDR1 SGHRS and CDR2 YFSETQ. The CDR3 runs 14 residues. CDR3 DNA: TGCGCCAGCAGCCAGACACTGGGCACAGATACGCAGTATTTT. Translating gives CASSQTLGTDTQYF.

V usage is TRBV6-2 or TRBV6-3 and J usage is TRBJ2-7; TRBD1 matches at 7 bases. Unmatched junction bases numbered 5, after V lost 2 bases and J lost 4 bases. Germline CDR1 is MNHEY and CDR2 is SVGEGT. The length of the CDR3 is 14 residues. CDR3 sequence: CASSYTGTAYEQYF. CDR3 sequence (DNA): TGTGCCAGCAGTTACACTGGGACAGCTTACGAGCAGTACTTC.

This chain joins TRBV7-9 and TRBJ2-3; TRBD2 agrees at 10 bases. Germline CDR1 reads SEHNR; CDR2 reads FQNEAQ (reference sequence). CDR3 length: 15 amino acids. V shed 5 bases, J shed 4 bases, and the junction held 6 bases outside the gene matches. This CDR3 is CASSHQGLAADTQYF. DNA for the CDR3: TGTGCCAGCAGCCACCAAGGACTAGCGGCAGATACGCAGTATTTT.

J is TRBJ2-2 and V is TRBV21-1; TRBD1, the table's D call, lacks a check against the DNA. TRBV21-1 is assigned pseudogene status. CDR3 length: 19 amino acids. The CDR3 DNA reads as TGTGCCAGCAGCAAAGGGGTATATAAAACAGGGATCTACACCGGGGAGCTGTTTTTT. Residues: CASSKGVYKTGIYTGELFF.

The chain is built from TRBV10-3 and TRBJ2-3, with D unclear. The CDR3 extends over 11 amino acids. With 5 bases removed from V and 2 bases from J, the gap between germline ends came to 2 bases. CDR1 is ENHRY and CDR2 is SYGVKD in the germline V gene. Here the CDR3 reads CAISHTDTQYF. The CDR3 region has the DNA TGTGCCATCAGTCACACAGATACGCAGTATTTT.